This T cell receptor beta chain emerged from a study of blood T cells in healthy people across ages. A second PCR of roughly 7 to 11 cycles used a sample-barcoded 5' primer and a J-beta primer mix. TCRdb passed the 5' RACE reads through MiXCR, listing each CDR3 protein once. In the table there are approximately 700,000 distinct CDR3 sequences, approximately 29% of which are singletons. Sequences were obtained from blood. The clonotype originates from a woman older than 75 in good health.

The CDR3, as DNA: TGTGCCATCAGGACCGGAAGACAGCCCCAAGAGACCCAGTACTTC. Protein sequence: CAIRTGRQPQETQYF. The rearrangement uses TRBV10-3 and TRBJ2-5, with D perhaps TRBD1 (5 bases). Germline-derived CDR1 and CDR2 are ENHRY and SYGVKD. Between the trimmed V and J ends, which lost 6 bases and 1 base, there was a span of 15 bases. CDR3 length: 15 amino acids.